This T cell receptor beta chain was found in a study of beta chain features in type 1 diabetes. Comment on this clone: What it recognizes is unknown.

The authors took one heparinised blood draw, averaging around 120 mL, from each donor. Reverse transcribing all isolated RNA meant expressed TCRB transcripts were sequenced. Naive, central memory and regulatory T cell samples produced a mean of about 3.4 million reads. Sequencing used immunoSEQ multiplex PCR; TCRdb keeps in-frame clones, though not all of them. The table records fewer than 350,000 clones, about 20% of them present only once. Whole-study findings and limits: Type 1 diabetes patients had VDJ junctions that carried fewer insertions and more deletions. For cells with high TCR expression, cDNA sequencing could yield over-representation.

The ends lost 5 bases at V and 7 bases at J; junction bases unmatched: 7. The CDR3 is 14 amino acids. Germline-derived CDR1 and CDR2 are MNHEY and SVGAGI. The sequencing input was naive CD4+ T cells from blood. V usage is TRBV6-5 and J usage is TRBJ2-1, with 8 bases aligning to TRBD2. The TCR was taken from a woman aged 18-29 years in good health. The CDR3 spells CASSRGGGRNEQFF. The CDR3, as DNA: TGTGCCAGCAGTCGGGGGGGCGGCCGGAATGAGCAGTTCTTC.